The 22 T cell receptor beta chains below come from one sample, sequenced in a study of T cell responses to AZD1222 COVID-19 vaccine. This table comes from immunoSEQ multiplex PCR, and its TCRdb copy is limited to in-frame clones, with some not included. The sample has approximately 110,000 clones, about 90% seen once; the top ten hold 3.5% to 5%. Sequencing used peripheral blood, obtained on day 0 of AZD1222 vaccination. The receptors derive from an adult in good health.

The chain recombines TRBV4-1 with TRBJ2-7, with 9 bases matching TRBD2. Germline V gene data show CDR1 as MGHRA and CDR2 as YSYEKL. Trimming took 1 base from V and 2 from J; bases not matched to a gene: 3. The CDR3 consists of 15 residues. The CDR3 sequence is CASSQASGTTYEQYF. The CDR3 bases are TGCGCCAGCAGCCAAGCTAGCGGGACCACCTACGAGCAGTACTTC.

V usage is TRBV6-5 and J usage is TRBJ1-5; D perhaps matches TRBD1 (6 bases). The V gene's germline CDR1 is MNHEY and CDR2 SVGAGI. V lost 6 bases, J lost 4 bases, and 16 bases lay in between. This CDR3 contains 15 residues. CDR3 loop: CASSQERGANQPQHF. CDR3 nucleotide sequence: TGTGCCAGCAGCCAAGAACGGGGGGCAAATCAGCCCCAGCATTTT.

This clone appeared once. The chain links TRBV7-6 to TRBJ2-5; 8 nucleotides align to TRBD2. The CDR3 covers 15 residues. J was trimmed by 0 bases and V by 4 bases; bases with no gene match: 4. The germline V gene has CDR1 SGHVS and CDR2 FNYEAQ. CDR3 protein: CASSSGGMYQETQYF. As DNA, the CDR3 is TGTGCCAGCAGCTCGGGGGGGATGTACCAAGAGACCCAGTACTTC.

V is TRBV5-6 and J is TRBJ1-4; TRBD1 matches at 7 bases. The CDR3 consists of 15 residues. The V segment lost 4 bases and the J segment 5 bases; nucleotides outside the gene matches: 8. The germline V gene has CDR1 SGHDT and CDR2 YYEEEE. CDR3 sequence (DNA): TGTGCCAGCAGCCCCGGACAGGCAAGAAATGAAAAACTGTTTTTT. It specifies CASSPGQARNEKLFF.

The genes are TRBV30 and TRBJ2-3; D ambiguous. V was trimmed by 0 bases and J by 2 bases, leaving 12 bases between them. Germline V gene sequence: CDR1 GTSNPN, CDR2 SVGIG (reference sequence). CDR3 length equals 15 residues. The CDR3 sequence is CAWSVSHLATDTQYF. CDR3 nucleotide sequence: TGTGCCTGGAGTGTTTCCCATCTTGCCACAGATACGCAGTATTTT.

The chain is built from TRBV11-3 and TRBJ1-5, with D possibly TRBD1 on 5 matching bases. CDR1 is SGHNT, CDR2 YENEEA, per germline. Between the trimmed V and J ends, which lost 5 bases and 11 bases, there was a span of 28 bases. The CDR3 covers 17 residues. CDR3 residues: CASSPPWGNRSPPSQHF. The CDR3 region has the DNA TGTGCCAGCAGCCCCCCCTGGGGCAATCGTTCCCCTCCGTCCCAGCATTTT. The whole variable domain, remainder taken from reference TRBV11-3 and TRBJ1-5, is EAGVVQSPRYKIIEKKQPVAFWCNPISGHNTLYWYLQNLGQGPELLIRYENEEAVDDSQLPKDRFSAERLKGVDSTLKIQPAELGDSAVYLCASSPPWGNRSPPSQHFGDGTRLSIL.

The genes are TRBV7-9 and TRBJ2-7; tentatively, D is TRBD1 or TRBD2 (5 bases each). The CDR3 extends over 13 amino acids. The germline V gene encodes CDR1 SEHNR and CDR2 FQNEAQ (reference sequence). Trimming shortened V by 3 bases and J by 7 bases, and 13 bases separated the two germline ends. In DNA, the CDR3 is TGTGCCAGCAGCTTTTCTGGGACGGGAGAGCAGTACTTC. It translates to CASSFSGTGEQYF.

The chain combines TRBV7-9 with TRBJ1-2; possible D gene TRBD1, 5 bases. V was clipped by 5 bases and J by 6 bases, with 22 bases between them. The CDR3 is 16 residues long. Germline V gives CDR1 SEHNR, CDR2 FQNEAQ (reference sequence). Written as DNA, the CDR3 is TGTGCCAGCAGCCAAGGGGACTTTCCGCTAGGGGATGGCTACACCTTC. Amino acid sequence: CASSQGDFPLGDGYTF.

A note on this clone: Other nucleotide sequences in the sample specify the same CDR3. The chain carries TRBV24-1 and TRBJ1-5, with 8 positions matching TRBD1. Germline loops: CDR1 KGHDR, CDR2 SFDVKD. CDR3 size: 15 residues. After removal of 3 bases from V and 4 bases from J, the junction contained 4 bases not matched to a gene. CDR3 in DNA: TGTGCCACCAGTGATGGACAGGGAATAAATCAGCCCCAGCATTTT. It codes for CATSDGQGINQPQHF.

V is TRBV9 and J is TRBJ2-1, with 7 positions matching TRBD1. Per germline, CDR1 SGDLS and CDR2 YYNGEE. The length of the CDR3 is 15 residues. V was clipped by 0 bases and J by 6 bases; unmatched bases: 6. CDR3 nucleotide sequence: TGTGCCAGCAGCGTAGAGGCAGGGGGTCCCAATGAGCAGTTCTTC. It codes for CASSVEAGGPNEQFF.

V is TRBV5-1 and J is TRBJ2-2; 9 positions agree with TRBD2. Germline values: CDR1 SGHRS, CDR2 YFSETQ. CDR3 length equals 16 residues. The ends lost 0 bases at V and 10 bases at J; junction bases unmatched: 10. The CDR3 loop is CASSLVASGMSEELFF. Here the CDR3 DNA reads TGCGCCAGCAGCTTGGTGGCTAGCGGGATGTCGGAGGAGCTGTTTTTT.

In its sample, this clone was seen a few times. This chain connects TRBV11-2 to TRBJ1-3, with TRBD1 identical over 9 bases. Germline CDR1 and CDR2: SGHAT and FQNNGV. There are 15 residues in the CDR3. V gave up 5 bases and J gave up 2 bases; unmatched junction bases: 4. CDR3 sequence reads: CASSPGTGPGNTIYF. The CDR3, as DNA: TGTGCCAGCAGCCCCGGGACAGGGCCTGGAAACACCATATATTTT. The complete variable domain, with remaining parts taken from reference TRBV11-2 and TRBJ1-3, reads EAGVAQSPRYKIIEKRQSVAFWCNPISGHATLYWYQQILGQGPKLLIQFQNNGVVDDSQLPKDRFSAERLKGVDSTLKIQPAKLEDSAVYLCASSPGTGPGNTIYFGEGSWLTVV.

The chain is built from TRBV28 and TRBJ1-2; D is unresolved. Trimming pared 7 bases from V and 5 bases from J, leaving 11 bases between. This CDR3 comprises 12 residues. Germline values: CDR1 MDHEN, CDR2 SYDVKM. The CDR3 DNA reads TGTGCCAGCAAAGGCACCCGTTATGGCTACACCTTC. It codes for CASKGTRYGYTF.

This clone is a singleton in its sample. The chain joins TRBV4-1 to TRBJ1-2; D call uncertain. Trimming cost V 3 bases and J 5 bases, with 7 bases left between them. The CDR3 covers 12 residues. Germline CDR1 MGHRA, CDR2 YSYEKL. The CDR3 region is CASSQSRYGYTF. The CDR3 DNA reads TGCGCCAGCAGCCAGTCTCGGTATGGCTACACCTTC.

The chain carries TRBV2 and TRBJ1-2; TRBD1 might be the D (5 bases). The V and J ends lost 8 bases and 2 bases respectively, with 21 bases between them. CDR3 length: 16 amino acids. The germline V gene has CDR1 SNHLY and CDR2 FYNNEI. CDR3 in DNA: TGTGCCAGCGGATGGCGACTGGGGCCCGGGAACTATGGCTACACCTTC. This gives the protein CASGWRLGPGNYGYTF.

The chain has TRBV6-6 and TRBJ1-1; D gene uncertain. Germline CDR1 is MNHNY and CDR2 is SVGAGI (reference sequence). This CDR3 is 11 amino acids long. Trimming stripped 2 bases from V and 7 bases from J, with 5 bases between. This chain's CDR3 is CASSYGFEAFF. DNA for the CDR3: TGTGCCAGCAGTTACGGGTTTGAAGCTTTCTTT.

The chain is built from TRBV28 and TRBJ2-7, with 10 bases that match TRBD1. CDR3 length: 21 residues. Germline V gene data show CDR1 as MDHEN and CDR2 as SYDVKM. V lost 4 bases, J lost 6 bases, and 27 bases stayed unmatched. The CDR3 reads CASSSPEGTGAGSGKGFEQYF. The CDR3, as DNA: TGTGCCAGCAGTTCCCCGGAGGGGACAGGGGCCGGATCGGGGAAAGGGTTCGAGCAGTACTTC.

This clone was counted a few times. The CDR3 region is CASSGDASNQPQHF. The DNA for the CDR3 is TGTGCCAGCAGCGGGGACGCAAGCAATCAGCCCCAGCATTTT. The chain is built from TRBV2 and TRBJ1-5, with D possibly being TRBD1 (5 bases). The V and J ends lost 6 bases and 1 base respectively, with 10 bases between them. Per germline, CDR1 SNHLY and CDR2 FYNNEI. This CDR3 has 14 residues.

The J gene is TRBJ1-1, the V gene TRBV7-3; D remains unclear. The CDR3 runs 14 residues. Germline V gene data show CDR1 as SGHTA and CDR2 as FQGTGA. V was trimmed by 0 bases and J by 1 base, leaving 6 bases between them. The CDR3: CASSLTSGNTEAFF. CDR3 bases: TGTGCCAGCAGCTTAACGTCAGGGAACACTGAAGCTTTCTTT.

V gene TRBV28 combines with J gene TRBJ1-3; the D is unclear. Looked up from germline, CDR1 is MDHEN and CDR2 is SYDVKM. The CDR3 has 15 amino acids. V dropped 6 bases and J dropped 4 bases, with 16 bases sitting between them. The DNA for the CDR3 is TGTGCCAGCAGCCCCCCGGGGTCTAGGGGAAACACCATATATTTT. Translation gives CASSPPGSRGNTIYF. The full variable domain, its missing parts supplied by reference TRBV28 and TRBJ1-3, is DVKVTQSSRYLVKRTGEKVFLECVQDMDHENMFWYRQDPGLGLRLIYFSYDVKMKEKGDIPEGYSVSREKKERFSLILESASTNQTSMYLCASSPPGSRGNTIYFGEGSWLTVV.

V usage is TRBV7-3 and J usage is TRBJ2-5, with 10 nucleotides matching TRBD1. The CDR3 length is 15 residues. Germline trimming cut 5 bases from V and 5 bases from J; bases unmatched to any gene: 8. Germline assignment: CDR1 SGHTA and CDR2 FQGTGA. The DNA of the CDR3 is TGTGCCAGCAGCCAATATGGGACAGGGGCGGAGACCCAGTACTTC. Protein product: CASSQYGTGAETQYF.

J is TRBJ2-3 and V is TRBV19; D remains ambiguous. This CDR3 has 11 residues. Germline lookup yields CDR1 LNHDA and CDR2 SQIVND (reference sequence). Trimming shortened V by 7 bases and J by 8 bases, and 10 bases separated the two germline ends. The CDR3 spells CASTFWGTQYF. The CDR3 DNA reads TGTGCCAGTACCTTCTGGGGTACGCAGTATTTT.